Following are 4 T cell receptor beta chains from one sample sequenced in a study of blood T cells in healthy people across ages. It was with a sample-barcoded 5' primer and a J-beta primer mix that a second PCR of roughly 6 to 11 cycles was run. A single record per CDR3 protein comes from TCRdb applying MiXCR to the 5' RACE reads. The repertoire holds about 620,000 distinct CDR3 sequences, with 45% to 60% as singletons. The sample consisted of blood. The receptors were sampled from a woman over 75 in good health.

J is TRBJ2-5 and V is TRBV20-1; 8 bases map to TRBD2. CDR1 and CDR2 (germline): DFQATT, SNEGSKA (reference sequence). This CDR3 has 14 residues. With V trimmed by 6 bases and J by 2 bases, 8 bases remained unmatched. This CDR3 reads CSARIAGHQETQYF. CDR3 nucleotide sequence: TGCAGTGCCCGAATAGCGGGGCATCAAGAGACCCAGTACTTC.

The V call is TRBV9, the J call TRBJ2-5; 10 bases agree with TRBD1. V gave up 3 bases and J gave up 2 bases; unmatched junction bases: 4. Germline loops: CDR1 SGDLS, CDR2 YYNGEE. The CDR3 has 15 residues. The CDR3 nucleotides read TGTGCCAGCAGCGCGAGGGACAGGGGACAAGAGACCCAGTACTTC. Translation gives CASSARDRGQETQYF.

A remark on this clonotype: A much larger clone is a single base away; this may be a read error. The CDR3 bases are TGTGCCAGCAGTTCCATGAATACCTACAATGAGCAGTTCTTC. Amino acid sequence: CASSSMNTYNEQFF. The V call is TRBV12-3 or TRBV12-4, the J call TRBJ2-1; D is ambiguous. This CDR3 has 14 amino acids. Trimming left V 4 bases short and J 2 bases short, with 9 bases between.

The gene calls are TRBV20-1 and TRBJ1-2; tentatively, D is TRBD1 (5 bases). CDR1 and CDR2 from the germline V gene are DFQATT and SNEGSKA (reference sequence). The CDR3 contains 10 residues. V was trimmed by 1 base and J by 13 bases, leaving 10 bases between them. This chain's CDR3 is CSARGGRGTF. The CDR3 region has the DNA TGCAGTGCTAGAGGGGGGAGGGGCACCTTC.